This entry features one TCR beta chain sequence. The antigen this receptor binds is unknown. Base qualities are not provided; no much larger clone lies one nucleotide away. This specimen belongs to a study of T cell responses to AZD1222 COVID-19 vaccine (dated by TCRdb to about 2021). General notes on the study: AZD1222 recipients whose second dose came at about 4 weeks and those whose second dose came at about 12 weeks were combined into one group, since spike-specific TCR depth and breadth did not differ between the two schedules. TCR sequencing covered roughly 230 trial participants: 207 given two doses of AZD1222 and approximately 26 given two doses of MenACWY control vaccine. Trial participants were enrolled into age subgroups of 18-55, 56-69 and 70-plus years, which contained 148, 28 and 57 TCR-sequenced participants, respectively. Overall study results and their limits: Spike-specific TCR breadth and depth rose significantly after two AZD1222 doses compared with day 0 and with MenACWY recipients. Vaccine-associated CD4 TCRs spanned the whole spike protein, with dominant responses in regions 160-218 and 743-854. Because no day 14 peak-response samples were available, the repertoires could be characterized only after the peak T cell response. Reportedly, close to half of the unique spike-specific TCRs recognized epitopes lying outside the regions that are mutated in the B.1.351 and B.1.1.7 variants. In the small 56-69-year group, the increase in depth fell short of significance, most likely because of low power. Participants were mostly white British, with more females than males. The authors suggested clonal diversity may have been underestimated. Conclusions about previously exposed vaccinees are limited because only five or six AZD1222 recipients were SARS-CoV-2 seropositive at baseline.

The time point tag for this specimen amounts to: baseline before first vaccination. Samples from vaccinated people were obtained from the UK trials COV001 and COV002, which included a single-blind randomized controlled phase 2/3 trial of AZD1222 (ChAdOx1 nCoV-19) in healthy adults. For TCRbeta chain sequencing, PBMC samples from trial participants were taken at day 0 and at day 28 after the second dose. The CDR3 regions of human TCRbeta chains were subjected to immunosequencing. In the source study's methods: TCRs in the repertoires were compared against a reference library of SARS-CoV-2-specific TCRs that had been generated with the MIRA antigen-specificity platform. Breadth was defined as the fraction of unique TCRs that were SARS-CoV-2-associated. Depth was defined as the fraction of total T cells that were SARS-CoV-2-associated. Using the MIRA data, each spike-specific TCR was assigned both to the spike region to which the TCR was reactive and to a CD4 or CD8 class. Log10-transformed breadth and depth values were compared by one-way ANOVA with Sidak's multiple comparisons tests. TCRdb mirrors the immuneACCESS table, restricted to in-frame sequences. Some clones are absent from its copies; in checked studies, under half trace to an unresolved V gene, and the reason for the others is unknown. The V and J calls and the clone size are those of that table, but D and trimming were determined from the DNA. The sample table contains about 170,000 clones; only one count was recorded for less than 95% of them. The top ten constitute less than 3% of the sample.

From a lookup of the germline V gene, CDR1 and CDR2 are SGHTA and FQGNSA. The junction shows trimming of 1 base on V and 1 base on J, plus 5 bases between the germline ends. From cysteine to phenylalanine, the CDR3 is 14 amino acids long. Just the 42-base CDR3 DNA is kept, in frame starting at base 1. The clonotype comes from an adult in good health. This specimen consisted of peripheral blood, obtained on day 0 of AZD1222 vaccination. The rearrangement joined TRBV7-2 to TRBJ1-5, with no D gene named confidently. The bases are TGTGCCAGCAGCTTAGAGTTCAGCAATCAGCCCCAGCATTTT. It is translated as CASSLEFSNQPQHF.